This entry describes one T cell receptor beta chain. Its target is unknown. The CDR3 end shows no conserved phenylalanine or tryptophan, and so a read error is likely. No DNA is shown, since the ends of the CDR3 on it are uncertain; the CDR3 is the one TCRdb lists. A single record per CDR3 protein comes from TCRdb applying MiXCR to the multiplex PCR reads. The sample lists roughly 220,000 distinct CDR3 sequences, under 40% occurring once. The CDR3 is 11 residues long, ends included. Germline CDR1 DFQATT, CDR2 SNEGSKA (reference sequence). These data originate in a study of breast tumors, draining lymph nodes, adjacent tissues. General study results and limits: Luminal-like breast cancer showed significantly greater tumor-nontumor repertoire similarity than basal-like breast cancer did. Tumor TCR diversity was below lymph nodes but above nontumor tissue.

Samples came from axillary lymph nodes draining the breast cancer. The receptor comes from a female donor with breast cancer. Some clones in this sample may be carry-over from other donors' samples. Sequencing used axillary lymph node tissue. V and J are TRBV20-1 and TRBJ2-6; TRBD2, as called in the table, went unchecked against the DNA. CDR3 sequence reads: CSARDIRQGTT.